These T cell receptor beta chains were read from a single sample in a study of Ad26.COV2.S vaccination and SARS-CoV-2 variants. Repertoires were generated with immunoSEQ multiplex PCR, while TCRdb's copy carries only in-frame clones and drops some. This sample has some 640,000 clones, with roughly 90% found just once. The sample in question was peripheral blood, obtained in a trial of Ad26.COV2.S vaccine versus placebo. These receptors were obtained from a person between 18 and 60 years old who received the Ad26.COV2.S COVID-19 vaccine or a placebo. The conserved cysteine and the conserved F or W are not part of the CDR3 here.

CDR3aa,j_gene,v_gene
AWNQGQRVGKLF,TRBJ1-4,TRBV30
ASSLGGRGSSYEQY,TRBJ2-7,TRBV7-2
ASSLAGTTGELF,TRBJ2-2,TRBV5-1
AWTSGQHTQY,TRBJ2-3,TRBV30
ASSSATGTETQY,TRBJ2-5,TRBV7-6
ASRPPGGSNEQF,TRBJ2-1,TRBV7-3
ASSQDVRKETQY,TRBJ2-5,TRBV4-3
ASRGDSRFYNEQF,TRBJ2-1,TRBV6-5
ASSLSLGIQY,TRBJ2-4,TRBV7-9
ASSQDKAGPLAGEPDTQY,TRBJ2-3,TRBV4-2
ATTARRDEQF,TRBJ2-1,TRBV15
ASSSWIQRDRKNTEAF,TRBJ1-1,TRBV6-2/TRBV6-3
ATSSGGRVDNEQF,TRBJ2-1,TRBV24-1
ASSYQRRSYEQY,TRBJ2-7,TRBV6-5
ASGGMSGETQY,TRBJ2-5,TRBV19
ASRLESGGDQETQY,TRBJ2-5,TRBV12-2
ASSFGTPPGNIQY,TRBJ2-4,TRBV6-5
ASSQAGARDTQY,TRBJ2-3,TRBV10-1
SGNQGFFGEQF,TRBJ2-1,TRBV29-1
ASSLAATGVTEAF,TRBJ1-1,TRBV7-9
AWSVGVGYT,TRBJ1-2,TRBV30
ASSQDRGRVEKLF,TRBJ1-4,TRBV4-3
ATSVVSGSINEQF,TRBJ2-1,TRBV24-1
ASSQAGEVGNIQY,TRBJ2-4,TRBV4-2
ASSRGFPTGGDTGELF,TRBJ2-2,TRBV4-3
ASSLLSGGTDTQY,TRBJ2-3,TRBV3-1/TRBV3-2
ASSGGDTDTQY,TRBJ2-3,TRBV7-2
ASSLYLGQPQH,TRBJ1-5,TRBV12-3/TRBV12-4
ASSLGTKGGGQF,TRBJ2-1,TRBV7-9
ASSQGRRATDTQY,TRBJ2-3,TRBV3-1/TRBV3-2
ASSLPGVLKLF,TRBJ1-4,TRBV12-3/TRBV12-4
ASSQEMGQGTYEQY,TRBJ2-7,TRBV4-2
ASSLQEGAYEQY,TRBJ2-7,TRBV11-2
ASSLDRGGPY,TRBJ2-7,TRBV11-2
ASSPSGTPSYEQY,TRBJ2-7,TRBV5-8
AWSAVRSHTQY,TRBJ2-3,TRBV30
ASSMPGQGAYEQY,TRBJ2-7,TRBV19
ASTGTGDQPQH,TRBJ1-5,TRBV12-3/TRBV12-4
SVDPWARRAQY,TRBJ2-5,TRBV29-1
AWSLGWANYGYT,TRBJ1-2,TRBV30
ASSLSLAQGYQETQY,TRBJ2-5,TRBV27
ASSQERQAPYEQY,TRBJ2-7,TRBV4-2
ASRSAINTGELF,TRBJ2-2,TRBV5-1
AWSPAGTGVAEAF,TRBJ1-1,TRBV30
ASSPLTATNEKLF,TRBJ1-4,TRBV18
ASSLDPGEETQY,TRBJ2-5,TRBV5-4
ASSYRGTPGAQPQH,TRBJ1-5,TRBV6-2/TRBV6-3
ASGRAGVDTQY,TRBJ2-3,TRBV19
ASSWGLGNTGELF,TRBJ2-2,TRBV6-1